These 24 T cell receptor beta chains were all obtained from the same sample, sequenced in a study of CD8 T cells in ankylosing spondylitis. General study findings and limits: One TCR beta motif, made up of roughly 8 highly homologous variants, appeared characteristic of ankylosing spondylitis blood.

TCRdb itself ran the 5' RACE reads through MiXCR, one entry per CDR3 protein. This table has 200,000 to 250,000 distinct CDR3 sequences, 15% to 20% appearing once. Their specific antigens are unknown. Sequencing was carried out using blood, either unsorted or a sorted T cell fraction (not recorded which). Receptors originate from a male donor with ankylosing spondylitis.

This rearrangement joins TRBV6-1 to TRBJ2-3; 12 bases fit TRBD2. This CDR3 has 14 residues. CDR1 and CDR2 (germline): MNHNS, SASEGT. The J segment lost 6 bases and the V segment lost 6 bases, leaving 4 bases of the junction unmatched. The CDR3 DNA reads TGTGCCAGCAGCGCCGGGACTAGCGGGGATACGCAGTATTTT. Protein sequence: CASSAGTSGDTQYF.

The V and J genes are TRBV20-1 and TRBJ2-4; tentatively, D is TRBD1 or TRBD2 (6 bases each). V was trimmed by 1 base and J by 0 bases, leaving 22 bases between them. Germline CDR1 DFQATT, CDR2 SNEGSKA (reference sequence). This CDR3 has 19 residues. CDR3 nucleotides: TGCAGTGCTAGAGTCGGAGGGGGTTGCGATATTGGAGCCAAAAACATTCAGTACTTC. Protein product: CSARVGGGCDIGAKNIQYF.

In the case of this clonotype: A much larger clone lies one base from this, so it may be a read error. The chain employs TRBV5-6 and TRBJ1-4; TRBD1 matches at 9 bases. The CDR3 is 14 amino acids. CDR1 is SGHDT and CDR2 is YYEEEE in the germline V gene. Losses at the gene ends were 2 bases for V and 5 bases for J; bases not matched to a gene: 1. The DNA of the CDR3 is TGTGCCAGCAGCTTCGGGACAGGGAATGAAAAACTGTTTTTT. It specifies CASSFGTGNEKLFF. Supplemented by reference TRBV5-6 and TRBJ1-4, the full variable domain reads DAGVTQSPTHLIKTRGQQVTLRCSPKSGHDTVSWYQQALGQGPQFIFQYYEEEERQRGNFPDRFSGHQFPNYSSELNVNALLLGDSALYLCASSFGTGNEKLFFGSGTQLSVL.

Written as DNA, the CDR3 is TGTGCCAGTAGTATTGGGCAGACGAACACTGAAGCTTTCTTT. Translating gives CASSIGQTNTEAFF. This sequence joins TRBV19 and TRBJ1-1, with D unclear. The CDR3 has 14 residues. The V gene lost 3 bases and the J gene lost 1 base, with 9 bases spanning the gap. The V gene's germline CDR1 is LNHDA and CDR2 SQIVND (reference sequence).

The genes are TRBV4-1 and TRBJ2-1; TRBD2 matches 7 bases. The trim removed 1 base at V and 9 bases at J, leaving 12 bases unmatched. The germline V gene has CDR1 MGHRA and CDR2 YSYEKL. This CDR3 has 16 residues. The CDR3 here is CASSQALGGSHGEQFF. In nucleotides, the CDR3 is TGCGCCAGCAGCCAAGCCCTGGGAGGGAGTCACGGTGAGCAGTTCTTC.

This clonotype has just a few counts. V and J are TRBV4-2 and TRBJ2-1; 11 bases are a match to TRBD2. The CDR3 contains 16 residues. The J segment lost 5 bases and the V segment lost 5 bases, leaving 8 bases of the junction unmatched. Per germline, CDR1 LGHNA and CDR2 YNFKEQ. This chain's CDR3 is CASSDEGLAEHNEQFF. CDR3 bases: TGTGCCAGCAGCGATGAGGGACTAGCGGAGCACAATGAGCAGTTCTTC.

This clonotype was detected only a few times. This chain connects TRBV29-1 to TRBJ2-1; D perhaps matches TRBD2 (7 bases). Germline-derived CDR1 and CDR2 are SQVTM and ANQGSEA. This CDR3 spans 12 amino acids. Between the trimmed V and J ends, which lost 6 bases and 8 bases, there was a span of 14 bases. CDR3 nucleotide sequence: TGCAGCGTCACAGGAGGGGGGGATGAGCAGTTCTTC. Its translation is CSVTGGGDEQFF.

This clonotype appeared a few times. The chain is built from TRBV12-3 or TRBV12-4 and TRBJ2-3; D might be TRBD2 (6 bases). CDR3 length: 14 residues. V gave up 10 bases and J gave up 0 bases, with 14 bases separating them. The CDR3 DNA reads TGTGCCACCGAGGCGCTAGCGAGCACAGATACGCAGTATTTT. Encoded protein: CATEALASTDTQYF.

With regard to this clonotype: Germline is not matched at one junction end, which may reflect a read error. The rearrangement uses TRBV3-1 and TRBJ2-7; D not resolved. Germline V lookup: CDR1 LGHDT, CDR2 YNNKEL (reference sequence). The CDR3 spans 15 residues. CDR3 coding DNA: TGTGCCAGCTGCCAAGAGTTCGCCCTTAGCTACGAGCAGTACTTC. It translates to CASCQEFALSYEQYF.

This clonotype was seen only a few times. This chain connects TRBV30 to TRBJ2-1, with TRBD2 matching over 8 bases. The V and J ends lost 2 bases and 10 bases, in that order; junction bases with no gene match: 10. This CDR3 has 14 amino acids. Germline V gene sequence: CDR1 GTSNPN, CDR2 SVGIG (reference sequence). Here the CDR3 reads CAWSIGTSLGEQFF. As DNA, the CDR3 is TGTGCCTGGAGTATAGGGACTAGTCTAGGCGAGCAGTTCTTC.

This clonotype was recorded at least ten times. The chain joins TRBV12-3 or TRBV12-4 to TRBJ2-2; 10 bases are a match to TRBD1. The V segment lost 2 bases and the J segment 6 bases; nucleotides outside the gene matches: 6. The CDR3 runs 16 residues. The CDR3 spells CASSLRDRGLSGELFF. The CDR3 region has the DNA TGTGCCAGCAGTTTACGGGACAGGGGTCTTTCCGGGGAGCTGTTTTTT.

The table lists this clonotype with a few counts. The V and J genes are TRBV5-1 and TRBJ2-3; the D is unclear. V was pared by 1 base and J by 0 bases, with 6 bases between. From germline, CDR1 is SGHRS and CDR2 YFSETQ. The CDR3 is made up of 14 amino acids. The CDR3 coding sequence is TGCGCCAGCAGCTTGTATGCCAGCACAGATACGCAGTATTTT. It codes for CASSLYASTDTQYF. The full variable domain, its missing parts supplied by reference TRBV5-1 and TRBJ2-3, is KAGVTQTPRYLIKTRGQQVTLSCSPISGHRSVSWYQQTPGQGLQFLFEYFSETQRNKGNFPGRFSGRQFSNSRSEMNVSTLELGDSALYLCASSLYASTDTQYFGPGTRLTVL.

The CDR3 sequence: CASSPKTQGPNTEAFF. DNA for the CDR3: TGTGCCAGCAGCCCTAAAACACAGGGCCCGAACACTGAAGCTTTCTTT. The chain carries TRBV13 and TRBJ1-1, with a weak D call TRBD1 (6 bases). Germline CDR1 is PRHDT and CDR2 is FYEKMQ (reference sequence). The ends were cut back, 5 bases at V and 1 base at J, with 17 bases in the middle. The CDR3 covers 16 residues.

This clonotype turned up a few times. In DNA form, the CDR3 reads TGTGCCAGCAGCTCCCGGGGGGGTGAAGCTTTCTTT. It is translated as CASSSRGGEAFF. The rearrangement uses TRBV7-9 and TRBJ1-1; possible D gene TRBD1, 5 bases. CDR1 SEHNR and CDR2 FQNEAQ come from the germline V gene (reference sequence). The CDR3 contains 12 residues. Trimming stripped 4 bases from V and 7 bases from J, with 10 bases between.

A note on this clonotype: Being one base from a much bigger clone, this may be a read error. The chain recombines TRBV12-3 or TRBV12-4 with TRBJ1-2; 7 bases are a match to TRBD1. V was pared by 5 bases and J by 4 bases, with 4 bases of the junction left unmatched. This CDR3 region has 13 residues. CDR3 region: CASSIGTVYGYTF. The CDR3 nucleotides are TGTGCCAGCAGTATCGGGACAGTCTATGGCTACACCTTC.

The table lists this clonotype with a few counts. The chain couples TRBV27 to TRBJ1-6, with 8 nucleotides matching TRBD1. V was clipped by 4 bases and J by 7 bases; unmatched bases: 9. Germline CDR1 is MNHEY and CDR2 is SMNVEV (reference sequence). The CDR3 has 16 residues. CDR3 sequence: CASSSTTGASNSPLHF. In nucleotides, the CDR3 is TGTGCCAGCAGTTCGACGACAGGGGCCTCAAATTCACCCCTCCACTTT.

Written as DNA, the CDR3 is TGTGCCAGCAGCTTGGGGGGCGGACTTAACAATGAGCAGTTCTTC. Translated, it gives CASSLGGGLNNEQFF. The rearrangement links TRBV5-6 to TRBJ2-1; D possibly uses TRBD1 or TRBD2 (5 bases each). V lost 0 bases and J lost 5, with 12 bases in between. Germline CDR1 SGHDT, CDR2 YYEEEE. The CDR3 sequence is 15 residues long.

This clonotype was seen at least ten times. The chain carries TRBV7-9 and TRBJ2-7; 7 nucleotides line up with TRBD2. Germline CDR1 and CDR2: SEHNR and FQNEAQ (reference sequence). Trimming took 2 bases from V and 5 from J; bases not matched to a gene: 6. The CDR3 length is 14 residues. CDR3 amino acids: CASSLSSGEDEQYF. In DNA form, the CDR3 reads TGTGCCAGCAGCTTATCTAGCGGCGAGGACGAGCAGTACTTC.

This clonotype was seen only a few times. V and J are TRBV6-4 and TRBJ2-3; 10 bases align to TRBD2. This CDR3 has 15 residues. Germline trimming cut 3 bases from V and 5 bases from J; bases unmatched to any gene: 5. Germline V CDR1 and CDR2: MRHNA, SNTAGT. The CDR3 sequence: CASSDQAGGQDTQYF. As DNA, the CDR3 is TGTGCCAGCAGTGATCAAGCGGGGGGGCAAGATACGCAGTATTTT.

The table lists this clonotype with a few counts. The CDR3 region has the DNA TGTGCCAGCAGGCCACTCGGAGACCTATGGGATGAGCAGTTCTTC. It translates to CASRPLGDLWDEQFF. The chain joins TRBV27 to TRBJ2-1; no firm D call. Deletions cut 6 bases from V and 8 bases from J, with 20 bases between. CDR3 length equals 15 residues. Germline V gene sequence: CDR1 MNHEY, CDR2 SMNVEV (reference sequence).

V usage is TRBV2 and J usage is TRBJ1-2; possible D gene TRBD1, 5 bases. V lost 0 bases to trimming and J lost 6 bases, with 14 bases between them. The CDR3 is 15 residues long. Per germline, CDR1 SNHLY and CDR2 FYNNEI. The CDR3, as DNA: TGTGCCAGCAGTGAAGCGCTTTCCCCAGGGAATGGCTACACCTTC. It yields the protein CASSEALSPGNGYTF.

This clonotype was detected a few times. The V call is TRBV27, the J call TRBJ2-5; 7 bases fit TRBD2. The germline V gene encodes CDR1 MNHEY and CDR2 SMNVEV (reference sequence). J gave up 2 bases and V 1 base, and 4 bases lay outside the gene matches. This CDR3 has 15 amino acids. The CDR3 bases are TGTGCCAGCAGTTTATATGGGGGGGTTCAAGAGACCCAGTACTTC. This translates into CASSLYGGVQETQYF.

This clonotype came up many times. The chain combines TRBV5-1 with TRBJ2-7; a weak D match, TRBD1 (6 bases). Trimming left V 2 bases short and J 4 bases short, with 10 bases between. This CDR3 has 13 amino acids. Germline-derived CDR1 and CDR2 are SGHRS and YFSETQ. This chain's CDR3 is CASSFAGDYEQYF. DNA for the CDR3: TGCGCCAGCAGCTTTGCAGGGGATTACGAGCAGTACTTC.

CDR3 amino acids: CASSPWESSYEQYF. The CDR3 DNA reads TGCGCCAGCAGCCCCTGGGAAAGTTCCTACGAGCAGTACTTC. The V call is TRBV4-1, the J call TRBJ2-7; no firm D call. This CDR3 region has 14 residues. The V and J ends lost 4 bases and 1 base respectively, with 11 bases between them. Germline values: CDR1 MGHRA, CDR2 YSYEKL.